This T cell receptor beta chain was documented in a study of regulatory T cells. Whole-study results and caveats: In patients, unique TRB V-J pairs were restricted and V/J usage skewed, especially in Tregs. Hydrophobic residues at CDR3 positions 6 and 7 were enriched in conventional CD4+ T cells of CD3G-deficient patients.

Every patient with CD3G deficiency had evidence of autoimmunity. At testing, patients were 2 to 39 years old, with reduced naive and increased memory T-cell proportions. Regulatory (CD25-high CD127-low) and conventional (CD25-low CD127-high) CD4+ T cells were sorted separately. The PCR used 52 TRBV and 13 TRBJ primers. This table comes from immunoSEQ multiplex PCR, and its TCRdb copy is limited to in-frame clones, with some not included. This sample has 25,000 to 40,000 clones, with 93% found just once. As regards this clone: Its antigen is as yet unknown.

This receptor was identified in a child under 10 years old with CD3G deficiency. Sequencing was performed on conventional CD4+ T cells sorted from blood.

The CDR3 coding sequence is TGCGCCAGCAGCTTGGCCGGAAGCACTGAAGCTTTCTTT. Its translation: CASSLAGSTEAFF. V usage is TRBV5-1 and J usage is TRBJ1-1; D ambiguous. Germline-derived CDR1 and CDR2 are SGHRS and YFSETQ. The CDR3 runs 13 residues. Deletions cut 0 bases from V and 4 bases from J, with 7 bases between.